This TCR beta chain emerged from a study of monozygotic twins with inflammatory bowel disease. Making cDNA involved eight separate reactions per sample. With the 5' RACE reads reprocessed, TCRdb shows one record per CDR3 protein and no DNA. The specimen's table records approximately 400,000 distinct CDR3 sequences. A word on this clonotype: Its cognate antigen is unknown.

Broader study findings: With inverse Simpson as the measure, TCRbeta diversity was lower in IBD patients than in healthy co-twins.

Germline lookup yields CDR1 DFQATT and CDR2 SNEGSKA (reference sequence). This CDR3 is built from 14 residues. The chain links TRBV20-1 to TRBJ1-5; absent DNA, TCRdb's TRBD1 call cannot be checked. The sequencing input was blood. The sequence was obtained from a human donor with ulcerative colitis or Crohn's disease, or a healthy co-twin of an affected twin (not recorded which). The CDR3 protein is CSATTPDYNQPQHF.